The 15 T cell receptor beta chains below come from one sample, sequenced in a study of blood T cell repertoires in COVID-19. Assay: immunoSEQ multiplex PCR; the TCRdb copy retains only in-frame clones and omits some. Of over 150,000 clones detected, approximately 83% appear once; the ten largest clones hold 6% to 7%. The sample taken for sequencing was peripheral blood. Source of these receptors: a woman aged 40 to 50 with COVID-19, enrolled during active disease.

The V gene is TRBV19, the J gene TRBJ2-3, with no clear D. This CDR3 has 12 residues. The germline V gene has CDR1 LNHDA and CDR2 SQIVND (reference sequence). V was clipped by 5 bases and J by 1 base, with 4 bases between them. This chain's CDR3 is CASSVGTDTQYF. The CDR3, as DNA: TGTGCCAGTAGTGTCGGCACAGATACGCAGTATTTT.

The CDR3, as DNA: TGTGCCAGCAGTTCTCGGGGGGCGATGGGCTACACCTTC. This codes for CASSSRGAMGYTF. This chain links TRBV27 with TRBJ1-2; a possible D gene is TRBD1 (6 bases). V lost 4 bases and J lost 8, with 14 bases in between. Per the germline V gene, CDR1 is MNHEY and CDR2 is SMNVEV (reference sequence). The CDR3 has 13 residues.

The CDR3 sequence is CASSEDLGLNEQFF. The CDR3 bases are TGTGCCAGCAGTGAAGATCTGGGGCTTAATGAGCAGTTCTTC. The genes are TRBV6-1 and TRBJ2-1; a weak D match, TRBD1 (5 bases). The V end lost 1 base, the J end lost 7 bases, and 11 bases lay between the germline ends. CDR3 length: 14 residues. The V gene's germline CDR1 is MNHNS and CDR2 SASEGT.

This chain joins TRBV9 and TRBJ2-3; D might be TRBD1 (6 bases). The CDR3 extends over 16 amino acids. Germline V gene lookup returns CDR1 SGDLS and CDR2 YYNGEE. Trimming stripped 3 bases from V and 0 bases from J, with 14 bases between. CDR3 residues: CASSAQGKSSTDTQYF. For the CDR3, the DNA is TGTGCCAGCAGCGCCCAGGGGAAGTCTAGCACAGATACGCAGTATTTT.

The chain links TRBV7-2 to TRBJ2-7, with 8 nucleotides matching TRBD2. Germline V gene data show CDR1 as SGHTA and CDR2 as FQGNSA. This CDR3 contains 18 residues. With 0 bases clipped from V and 2 bases from J, the junction kept 12 bases outside the gene matches. The CDR3 here is CASSLARLPGGAPYEQYF. DNA of the CDR3: TGTGCCAGCAGCTTAGCGCGTCTCCCGGGGGGGGCCCCCTACGAGCAGTACTTC. Filled out from reference TRBV7-2 and TRBJ2-7, the complete variable domain reads GAGVSQSPSNKVTEKGKDVELRCDPISGHTALYWYRQSLGQGLEFLIYFQGNSAPDKSGLPSDRFSAERTGGSVSTLTIQRTQQEDSAVYLCASSLARLPGGAPYEQYFGPGTRLTVT.

V and J are TRBV5-5 and TRBJ1-6, with D possibly being TRBD1 (5 bases). The CDR3 is made up of 14 amino acids. V shed 0 bases and J shed 7 bases, with 8 bases lying between them. Germline V gene sequence: CDR1 SGHKS, CDR2 YYEKEE (reference sequence). The CDR3 region has the DNA TGTGCCAGCAGCTTGGCAGGGTCCAATTCACCCCTCCACTTT. This sequence encodes CASSLAGSNSPLHF.

The chain links TRBV19 to TRBJ1-1; 8 bases align to TRBD1. Looked up from germline, CDR1 is LNHDA and CDR2 is SQIVND (reference sequence). The CDR3 contains 12 residues. The J segment lost 5 bases and the V segment lost 7 bases, leaving 3 bases of the junction unmatched. The chain's CDR3 is CASNQGATEAFF. The CDR3 nucleotides are TGTGCCAGTAATCAGGGGGCGACTGAAGCTTTCTTT.

This chain uses TRBV28 with TRBJ1-2; maybe TRBD1 (5 bases). Germline V gene lookup returns CDR1 MDHEN and CDR2 SYDVKM. There are 12 residues in the CDR3. Trimming removed 10 bases from V and 6 bases from J, with 15 bases in between. Here the CDR3 DNA reads TGTGCCACCGACTCAGTCAGGGATGGCTACACCTTC. Its translation is CATDSVRDGYTF.

The rearrangement uses TRBV9 and TRBJ2-1, with 7 bases fitting TRBD1. V dropped 4 bases and J dropped 10; count of bases not matched to a gene: 8. Per germline, CDR1 SGDLS and CDR2 YYNGEE. This CDR3 is built from 13 residues. CDR3 region: CASSPRDSWEQFF. The CDR3 DNA reads as TGTGCCAGCAGCCCACGGGACAGCTGGGAGCAGTTCTTC.

This clone was observed at least ten times. The genes are TRBV6-1 and TRBJ2-7; 10 positions match TRBD2. The V gene's germline CDR1 is MNHNS and CDR2 SASEGT. The CDR3 covers 15 residues. The trim removed 2 bases at V and 0 bases at J, leaving 1 base unmatched. DNA of the CDR3: TGTGCCAGCAGTGAAAGCGGGGGGGGCTCCTACGAGCAGTACTTC. This gives the protein CASSESGGGSYEQYF.

The V gene is TRBV28, the J gene TRBJ2-7, with 9 bases matching TRBD2. V trimming: 5 bases; J trimming: 2 bases; junction bases outside the gene matches: 4. CDR3 length: 14 residues. The V gene's germline CDR1 is MDHEN and CDR2 SYDVKM. In DNA form, the CDR3 reads TGTGCCAGCAGTCTTCCTAGCGGGGCCTACGAGCAGTACTTC. As protein: CASSLPSGAYEQYF.

V and J are TRBV28 and TRBJ2-1; 7 positions agree with TRBD1. The J segment lost 4 bases and the V segment lost 2 bases, leaving 5 bases of the junction unmatched. The V gene's germline CDR1 is MDHEN and CDR2 SYDVKM. This CDR3 is 15 amino acids long. Here the CDR3 reads CASSLQDRTYNEQFF. CDR3 nucleotides: TGTGCCAGCAGTTTACAGGACAGGACGTACAATGAGCAGTTCTTC. Full variable domain (missing parts from reference TRBV28 and TRBJ2-1): DVKVTQSSRYLVKRTGEKVFLECVQDMDHENMFWYRQDPGLGLRLIYFSYDVKMKEKGDIPEGYSVSREKKERFSLILESASTNQTSMYLCASSLQDRTYNEQFFGPGTRLTVL.

The chain links TRBV6-5 to TRBJ2-4; the match to TRBD1 covers 7 bases. The CDR3 is 16 residues long. Germline lookup yields CDR1 MNHEY and CDR2 SVGAGI. The V and J ends lost 4 bases and 7 bases, in that order; junction bases with no gene match: 13. The CDR3 here is CASSLSVTGKMNIQYF. The CDR3 DNA follows: TGTGCCAGCAGTTTGTCGGTGACAGGGAAGATGAACATTCAGTACTTC.

The chain recombines TRBV19 with TRBJ2-1; 12 bases line up with TRBD2. V gave up 4 bases and J gave up 0 bases; unmatched junction bases: 10. Per the germline V gene, CDR1 is LNHDA and CDR2 is SQIVND (reference sequence). There are 19 residues in the CDR3. CDR3 protein: CASSSPNPTSGSSYNEQFF. The CDR3 DNA reads TGTGCCAGTAGTAGCCCAAATCCGACTAGCGGGAGCTCCTACAATGAGCAGTTCTTC.

V usage is TRBV9 and J usage is TRBJ2-1; TRBD2 agrees at 12 bases. The CDR3 has 15 residues. V shed 4 bases and J 7 bases; nucleotides not matched to a gene: 6. Germline V gives CDR1 SGDLS, CDR2 YYNGEE. The CDR3 reads CASSPRTSGVNEQFF. The CDR3 nucleotides are TGTGCCAGCAGCCCCCGGACTAGCGGGGTAAATGAGCAGTTCTTC.